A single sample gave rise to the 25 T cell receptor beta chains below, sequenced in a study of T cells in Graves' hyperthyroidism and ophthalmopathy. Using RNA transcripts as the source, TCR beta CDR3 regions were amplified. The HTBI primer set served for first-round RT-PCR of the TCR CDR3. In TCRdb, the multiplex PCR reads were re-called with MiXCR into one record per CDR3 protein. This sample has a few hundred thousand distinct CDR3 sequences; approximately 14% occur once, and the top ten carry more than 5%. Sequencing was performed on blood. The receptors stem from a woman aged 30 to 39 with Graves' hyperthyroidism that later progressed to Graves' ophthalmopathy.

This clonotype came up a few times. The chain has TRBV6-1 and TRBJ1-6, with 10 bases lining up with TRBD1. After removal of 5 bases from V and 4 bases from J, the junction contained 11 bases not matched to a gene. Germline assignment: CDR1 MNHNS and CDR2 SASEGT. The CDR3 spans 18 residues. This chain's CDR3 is CASSKPETGGRYNSPLHF. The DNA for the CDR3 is TGTGCCAGCAGTAAACCCGAGACAGGGGGCAGATATAATTCACCCCTCCACTTT.

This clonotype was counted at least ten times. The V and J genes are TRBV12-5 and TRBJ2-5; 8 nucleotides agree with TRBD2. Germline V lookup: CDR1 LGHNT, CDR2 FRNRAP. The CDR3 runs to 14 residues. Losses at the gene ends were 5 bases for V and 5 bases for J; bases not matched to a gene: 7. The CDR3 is CASGPISGIETQYF. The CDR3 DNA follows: TGTGCTAGTGGTCCGATTAGCGGGATTGAGACCCAGTACTTC.

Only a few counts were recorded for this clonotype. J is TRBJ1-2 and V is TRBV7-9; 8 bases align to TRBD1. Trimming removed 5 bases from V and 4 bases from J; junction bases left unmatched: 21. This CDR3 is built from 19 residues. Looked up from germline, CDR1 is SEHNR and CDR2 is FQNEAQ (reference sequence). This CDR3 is CASSQAGGTGSDRGYGYTF. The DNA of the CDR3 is TGTGCCAGCAGCCAAGCCGGGGGGACAGGATCGGACCGGGGCTATGGCTACACCTTC. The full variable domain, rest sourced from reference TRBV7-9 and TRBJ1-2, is DTGVSQNPRHKITKRGQNVTFRCDPISEHNRLYWYRQTLGQGPEFLTYFQNEAQLEKSRLLSDRFSAERPKGSFSTLEIQRTEQGDSAMYLCASSQAGGTGSDRGYGYTFGSGTRLTVV.

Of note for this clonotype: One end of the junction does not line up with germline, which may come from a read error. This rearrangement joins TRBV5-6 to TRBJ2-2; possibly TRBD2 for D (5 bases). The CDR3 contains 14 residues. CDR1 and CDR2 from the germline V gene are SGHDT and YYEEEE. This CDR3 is CASSLPSLTGELLF. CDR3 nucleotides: TGTGCCAGCAGTCTCCCTTCACTCACCGGGGAGCTGCTTTTT.

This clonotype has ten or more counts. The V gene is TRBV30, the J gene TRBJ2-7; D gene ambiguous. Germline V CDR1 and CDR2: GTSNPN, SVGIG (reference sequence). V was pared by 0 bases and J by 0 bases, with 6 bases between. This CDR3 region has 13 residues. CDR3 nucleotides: TGTGCCTGGAGTGTAGGCCACTCCTACGAGCAGTACTTC. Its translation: CAWSVGHSYEQYF.

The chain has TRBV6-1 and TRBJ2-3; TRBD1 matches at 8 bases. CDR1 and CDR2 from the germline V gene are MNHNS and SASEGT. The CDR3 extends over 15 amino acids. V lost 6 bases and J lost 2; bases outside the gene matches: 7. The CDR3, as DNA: TGTGCCAGCAGAACGACAGGGGTCTTCACAGATACGCAGTATTTT. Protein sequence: CASRTTGVFTDTQYF.

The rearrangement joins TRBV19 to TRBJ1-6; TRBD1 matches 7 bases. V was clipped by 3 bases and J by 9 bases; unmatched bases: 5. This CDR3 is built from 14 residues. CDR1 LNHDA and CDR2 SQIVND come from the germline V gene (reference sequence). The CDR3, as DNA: TGTGCCAGTAGTATTCTGCAGGGGGGTTCACCCCTCCACTTT. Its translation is CASSILQGGSPLHF.

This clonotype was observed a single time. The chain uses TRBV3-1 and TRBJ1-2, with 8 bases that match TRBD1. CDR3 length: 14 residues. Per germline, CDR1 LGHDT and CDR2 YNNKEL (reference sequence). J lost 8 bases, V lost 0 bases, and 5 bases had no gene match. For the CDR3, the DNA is TGTGCCAGCAGCCAAGAGGACAGGGTCGGCGGCTACACCTTC. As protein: CASSQEDRVGGYTF.

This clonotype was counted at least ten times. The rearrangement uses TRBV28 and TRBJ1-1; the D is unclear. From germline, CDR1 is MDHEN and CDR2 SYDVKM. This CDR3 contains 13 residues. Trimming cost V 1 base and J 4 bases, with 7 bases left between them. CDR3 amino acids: CASSLYSGTEAFF. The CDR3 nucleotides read TGTGCCAGCAGTTTATACAGTGGCACTGAAGCTTTCTTT.

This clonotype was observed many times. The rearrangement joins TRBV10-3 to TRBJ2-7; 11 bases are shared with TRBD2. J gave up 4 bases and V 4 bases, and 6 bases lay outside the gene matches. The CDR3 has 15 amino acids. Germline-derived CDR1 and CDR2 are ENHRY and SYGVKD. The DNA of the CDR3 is TGTGCCATCAGTGCCCAGACTAGCGGGGATTACGAGCAGTACTTC. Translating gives CAISAQTSGDYEQYF.

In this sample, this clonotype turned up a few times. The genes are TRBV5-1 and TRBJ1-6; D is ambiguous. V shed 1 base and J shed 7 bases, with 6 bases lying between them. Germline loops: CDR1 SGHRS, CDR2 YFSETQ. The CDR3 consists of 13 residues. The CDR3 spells CASSLIGNSPLHF. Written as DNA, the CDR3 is TGCGCCAGCAGCTTGATTGGAAATTCACCCCTCCACTTT.

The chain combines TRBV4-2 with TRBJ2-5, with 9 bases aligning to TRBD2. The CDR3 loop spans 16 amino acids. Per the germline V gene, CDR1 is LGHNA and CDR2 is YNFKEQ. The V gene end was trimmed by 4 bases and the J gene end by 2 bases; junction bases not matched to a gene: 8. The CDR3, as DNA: TGTGCCAGCAGCCGAGAGAGTAGCGGGAGTCAAGAGACCCAGTACTTC. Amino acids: CASSRESSGSQETQYF.

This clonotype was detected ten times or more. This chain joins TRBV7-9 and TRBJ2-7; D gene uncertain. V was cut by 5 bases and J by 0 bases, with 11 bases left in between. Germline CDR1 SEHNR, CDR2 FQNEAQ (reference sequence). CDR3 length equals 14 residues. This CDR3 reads CASSLLKSSYEQYF. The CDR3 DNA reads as TGTGCCAGCAGCCTATTGAAGAGCTCCTACGAGCAGTACTTC.

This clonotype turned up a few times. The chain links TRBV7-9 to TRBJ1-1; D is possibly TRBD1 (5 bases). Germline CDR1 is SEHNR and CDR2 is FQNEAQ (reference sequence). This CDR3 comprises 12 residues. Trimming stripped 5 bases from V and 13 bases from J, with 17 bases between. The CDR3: CASSPDSLQLFF. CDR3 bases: TGTGCCAGCAGCCCTGACAGCCTCCAACTTTTCTTT.

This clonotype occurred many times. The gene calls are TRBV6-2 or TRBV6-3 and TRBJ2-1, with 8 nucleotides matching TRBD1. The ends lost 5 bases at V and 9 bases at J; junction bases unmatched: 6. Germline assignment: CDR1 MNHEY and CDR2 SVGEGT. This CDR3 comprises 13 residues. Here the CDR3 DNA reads TGTGCCAGCAGTCCCAGGGGGCGCGGTGAGCAGTTCTTC. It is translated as CASSPRGRGEQFF.

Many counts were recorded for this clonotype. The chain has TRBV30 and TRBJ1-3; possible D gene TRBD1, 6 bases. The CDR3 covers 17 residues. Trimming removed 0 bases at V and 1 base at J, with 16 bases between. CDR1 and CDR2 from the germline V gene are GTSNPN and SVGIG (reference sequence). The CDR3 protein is CAWSVQTGFRSGNTIYF. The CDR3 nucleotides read TGTGCCTGGAGTGTACAAACAGGGTTCCGATCTGGAAACACCATATATTTT.

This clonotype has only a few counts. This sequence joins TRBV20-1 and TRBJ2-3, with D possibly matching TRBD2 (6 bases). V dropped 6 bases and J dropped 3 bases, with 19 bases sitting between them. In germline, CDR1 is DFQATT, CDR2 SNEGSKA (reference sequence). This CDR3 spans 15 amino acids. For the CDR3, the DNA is TGCAGTGCCCCGCCAGGGACTCTAACGACAGATACGCAGTATTTT. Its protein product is CSAPPGTLTTDTQYF.

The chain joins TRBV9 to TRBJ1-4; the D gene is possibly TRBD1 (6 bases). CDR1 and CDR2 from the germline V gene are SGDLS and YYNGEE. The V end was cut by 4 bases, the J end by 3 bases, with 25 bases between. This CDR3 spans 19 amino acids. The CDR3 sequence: CASSPPPTGPRGANEKLFF. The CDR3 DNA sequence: TGTGCCAGCAGCCCACCCCCAACAGGGCCCCGAGGGGCTAATGAAAAACTGTTTTTT. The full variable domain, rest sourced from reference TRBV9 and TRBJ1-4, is DSGVTQTPKHLITATGQRVTLRCSPRSGDLSVYWYQQSLDQGLQFLIQYYNGEERAKGNILERFSAQQFPDLHSELNLSSLELGDSALYFCASSPPPTGPRGANEKLFFGSGTQLSVL.

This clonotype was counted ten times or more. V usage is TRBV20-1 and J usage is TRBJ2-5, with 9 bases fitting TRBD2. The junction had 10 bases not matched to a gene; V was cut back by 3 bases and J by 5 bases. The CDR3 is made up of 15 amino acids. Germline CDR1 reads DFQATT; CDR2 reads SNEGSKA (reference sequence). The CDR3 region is CSARGSSGNLETQYF. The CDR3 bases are TGCAGTGCTAGGGGTTCTAGCGGGAACTTGGAGACCCAGTACTTC.

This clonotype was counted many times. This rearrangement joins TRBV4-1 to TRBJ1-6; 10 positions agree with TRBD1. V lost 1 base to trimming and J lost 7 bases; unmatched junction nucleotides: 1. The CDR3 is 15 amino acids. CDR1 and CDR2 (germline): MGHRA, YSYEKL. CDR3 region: CASSQGDRGNSPLHF. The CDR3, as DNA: TGCGCCAGCAGCCAAGGGGACAGGGGAAATTCACCCCTCCACTTT.

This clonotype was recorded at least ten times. The CDR3 DNA reads TGTGCCTGGACGAGGCAGTTTAATTCACCCCTCCACTTT. Residues: CAWTRQFNSPLHF. V is TRBV30 and J is TRBJ1-6; D call uncertain. The germline V and J ends were trimmed by 4 bases and 6 bases, with 10 bases remaining between them. The germline CDR1 and CDR2 sequences are GTSNPN and SVGIG (reference sequence). The CDR3 runs 13 residues.

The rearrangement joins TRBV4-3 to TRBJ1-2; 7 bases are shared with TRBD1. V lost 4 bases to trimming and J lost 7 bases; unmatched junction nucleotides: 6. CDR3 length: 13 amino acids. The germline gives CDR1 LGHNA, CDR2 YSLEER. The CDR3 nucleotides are TGCGCCAGCAGCCTGACAGGGTCGGGTGGCTACACCTTC. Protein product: CASSLTGSGGYTF.

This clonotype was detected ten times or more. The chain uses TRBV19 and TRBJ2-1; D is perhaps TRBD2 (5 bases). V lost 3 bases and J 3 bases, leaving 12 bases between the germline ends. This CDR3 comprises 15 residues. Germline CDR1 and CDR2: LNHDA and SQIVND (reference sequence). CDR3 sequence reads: CASSMPGGGYNEQFF. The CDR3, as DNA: TGTGCCAGTAGTATGCCGGGTGGAGGCTACAATGAGCAGTTCTTC.

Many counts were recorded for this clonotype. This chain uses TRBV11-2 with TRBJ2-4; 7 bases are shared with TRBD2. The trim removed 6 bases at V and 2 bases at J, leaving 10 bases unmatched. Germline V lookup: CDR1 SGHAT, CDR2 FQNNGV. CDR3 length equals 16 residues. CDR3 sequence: CASSYSGLGTKNIQYF. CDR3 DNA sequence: TGTGCCAGCAGTTATAGCGGGTTAGGAACCAAAAACATTCAGTACTTC.

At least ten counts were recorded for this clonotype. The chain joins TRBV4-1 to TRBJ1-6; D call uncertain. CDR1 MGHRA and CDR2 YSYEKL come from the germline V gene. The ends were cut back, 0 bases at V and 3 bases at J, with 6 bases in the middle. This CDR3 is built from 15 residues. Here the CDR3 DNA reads TGCGCCAGCAGCCAAGAGGCGGACTATAATTCACCCCTCCACTTT. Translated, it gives CASSQEADYNSPLHF.